This is a list of T cell receptor beta chains from one sample in a study of identical twins. One entry per CDR3 protein results from TCRdb running MiXCR on the 5' RACE reads. This table has a few hundred thousand distinct CDR3 sequences, approximately 8.3% appearing once. The sample also formed part of further work on yellow fever vaccine responses in identical twins.

What was sequenced was CD8+ T cells sorted from blood. All receptors derive from a woman between 18 and 30 years old in good health. CDR3s include the opening cysteine and the closing phenylalanine or tryptophan. Each record gives: J gene, clone size, V gene, D gene, CDR3 protein, CDR3 DNA. D genes are given only for firm matches. The size entry is marked missing in some rows and otherwise reads once, few, many or a size class.

TRBJ2-1 many TRBV6-1 TRBD2 CASSPGLAAYNEQFF TGTGCCAGCAGCCCGGGACTAGCGGCTTACAATGAGCAGTTCTTC
TRBJ2-7 many TRBV27 NA CASSLSAGKEQYF TGTGCCAGCAGTTTATCGGCGGGCAAAGAGCAGTACTTC
TRBJ2-7 few TRBV20-1 NA CSARDTFRDASSYEQYF TGCAGTGCTAGAGATACCTTCCGGGACGCCAGCTCCTACGAGCAGTACTTC
TRBJ2-7 NA TRBV3-1 NA CASSQGTEGVRYEQYF TGTGCCAGCAGCCAAGGGACAGAAGGAGTTCGCTACGAGCAGTACTTC
TRBJ2-3 many TRBV9 NA CASSAWGAGDTQYF TGTGCCAGCAGCGCTTGGGGGGCCGGTGATACGCAGTATTTT
TRBJ1-5 NA TRBV12-3/TRBV12-4 NA CASSLYDRGGFLFQPQHF TGTGCCAGCAGTTTATACGATCGGGGGGGCTTTTTGTTTCAGCCCCAGCATTTT
TRBJ1-2 few TRBV4-3 NA CASSQVRGSEYGYTF TGCGCCAGCAGCCAAGTTAGAGGGTCTGAGTATGGCTACACCTTC
TRBJ2-2 few TRBV4-2 NA CASSPTGLAGELFF TGTGCCAGCAGCCCAACGGGACTGGCCGGGGAGCTGTTTTTT
TRBJ2-3 few TRBV5-5 NA CASSFGQLGYRDPDTQYF TGTGCCAGCAGCTTCGGTCAACTGGGTTACAGGGATCCAGATACGCAGTATTTT
TRBJ2-1 many TRBV7-2 NA CASSLTGNDEQFF TGTGCCAGCAGCTTGACAGGTAATGATGAGCAGTTCTTC
TRBJ2-7 few TRBV28 NA CASSSPRGPYEQYF TGTGCCAGCAGCTCCCCCCGGGGACCCTACGAGCAGTACTTC
TRBJ2-5 many TRBV12-3/TRBV12-4 NA CASRQDWETQYF TGTGCCAGCAGACAAGACTGGGAGACCCAGTACTTC
TRBJ2-5 NA TRBV4-2 TRBD2 CASSHPPGTSGEPATQYF TGTGCCAGCAGCCATCCGCCCGGGACTAGCGGGGAGCCGGCGACCCAGTACTTC
TRBJ2-2 few TRBV6-2/TRBV6-3 NA CASSYSADTGELFF TGTGCCAGCAGTTACTCGGCGGACACCGGGGAGCTGTTTTTT
TRBJ2-7 few TRBV2 TRBD1 CASSELPGQGLHEQYF TGTGCCAGCAGTGAACTGCCGGGACAGGGGTTGCACGAGCAGTACTTC
TRBJ2-7 NA TRBV4-3 TRBD1 CASSQSGTGAHEQYF TGCGCCAGCAGCCAATCCGGGACAGGGGCCCACGAGCAGTACTTC
TRBJ2-7 NA TRBV6-5 NA CASSYGGSGYEQYF TGTGCCAGCAGTTACGGAGGTTCCGGCTACGAGCAGTACTTC
TRBJ2-7 many TRBV28 TRBD2 CASSFTSGTYEQYF TGTGCCAGCAGTTTCACTAGCGGGACATACGAGCAGTACTTC
TRBJ2-3 many TRBV12-3/TRBV12-4 NA CASSSQTGIDTQYF TGTGCCAGCAGTTCCCAGACTGGGATCGATACGCAGTATTTT
TRBJ2-1 many TRBV4-3 TRBD2 CASSQDLVWRGLAEYNEQFF TGCGCCAGCAGCCAAGATCTCGTGTGGAGAGGACTAGCGGAGTACAATGAGCAGTTCTTC
TRBJ2-1 NA TRBV6-5 TRBD2 CASSYQGLAGGGSYNEQFF TGTGCCAGCAGTTACCAGGGACTAGCGGGAGGGGGTTCCTACAATGAGCAGTTCTTC
TRBJ2-1 few TRBV20-1 TRBD2 CSARDLGLASTEQFF TGCAGTGCTAGAGATCTTGGACTAGCAAGTACTGAGCAGTTCTTC
TRBJ2-1 NA TRBV6-4 NA CASSDGSGDTNEQFF TGTGCCAGCAGTGACGGAAGCGGGGACACCAATGAGCAGTTCTTC
TRBJ2-2 NA TRBV11-2 NA CAITSGAGELFF TGTGCCATCACTTCGGGGGCCGGGGAGCTGTTTTTT
TRBJ2-5 NA TRBV20-1 NA CSARVETQYF TGCAGTGCTAGAGTTGAGACCCAGTACTTC
TRBJ2-3 many TRBV4-2 NA CASSQLGYTQYF TGTGCCAGCAGCCAATTGGGGTATACGCAGTATTTT
TRBJ2-7 few TRBV20-1 TRBD2 CSARYQREPYEQYF TGCAGTGCTAGATACCAGCGGGAACCCTACGAGCAGTACTTC
TRBJ2-1 few TRBV10-1 TRBD2 CASSEAKFSGRAYNEQFF TGCGCCAGCAGTGAGGCTAAATTTAGCGGGAGGGCCTACAATGAGCAGTTCTTC
TRBJ2-7 NA TRBV9 NA CASSVSGLPHEQYF TGTGCCAGCAGCGTATCCGGCCTACCACACGAGCAGTACTTC
TRBJ1-2 NA TRBV7-9 TRBD1 CASSLEDRGQYGYTF TGTGCCAGCAGCTTAGAAGACAGGGGGCAATATGGCTACACCTTC
TRBJ2-5 NA TRBV28 NA CASSFRDNQETQYF TGTGCCAGCAGTTTTAGGGACAACCAAGAGACCCAGTACTTC
TRBJ2-2 NA TRBV5-5 NA CASSTPYPNTGELFF TGTGCCAGCAGCACACCCTACCCGAACACCGGGGAGCTGTTTTTT